The rows below give T cell receptor beta chains drawn from one sample of a study of T-cell reconstitution after alpha-beta-depleted transplantation in children. TCRdb processed the PCR reads anew with MiXCR; each CDR3 protein has one entry. The table has 400,000 to 450,000 distinct CDR3 sequences, over 40% seen once. Material: PBMCs, obtained before TCRalphabeta/CD19-depleted stem cell transplant. The receptors were gathered from a girl aged 2 to 10 with aplastic anemia, due to receive a stem cell transplant. CDR3s include the opening cysteine and the closing phenylalanine or tryptophan. Each record gives: CDR3 protein, CDR3 DNA, J gene, clone size, V gene, D gene. D genes are given only for firm matches. Rows may omit the clone size; those that give it use once, few, many or a size class.

CDR3 protein: CAISDRAPGVNTEAFF
CDR3 DNA: TGTGCCATCAGTGATCGGGCACCAGGCGTGAACACTGAAGCTTTCTTT
J gene: TRBJ1-1
clone size: many
V gene: TRBV10-3
D gene: .

CDR3 protein: CAWSVGYNTDTQYF
CDR3 DNA: TGTGCCTGGAGTGTAGGCTACAACACAGATACGCAGTATTTT
J gene: TRBJ2-3
clone size: .
V gene: TRBV30
D gene: .

CDR3 protein: CASSLQGPSGETQYF
CDR3 DNA: TGTGCCAGCAGCTTACAGGGACCCTCGGGGGAGACCCAGTACTTC
J gene: TRBJ2-5
clone size: many
V gene: TRBV5-6
D gene: .

CDR3 protein: CASSARGGFTDTQYF
CDR3 DNA: TGTGCCAGCAGCGCGCGGGGGGGCTTTACAGATACGCAGTATTTT
J gene: TRBJ2-3
clone size: .
V gene: TRBV7-2
D gene: TRBD2

CDR3 protein: CASLGGGPSSYNEQFF
CDR3 DNA: TGTGCCAGTTTAGGTGGCGGCCCCAGCTCCTACAATGAGCAGTTCTTC
J gene: TRBJ2-1
clone size: few
V gene: TRBV27
D gene: .

CDR3 protein: CASSGGGGNEQYF
CDR3 DNA: TGTGCCAGCAGTGGAGGGGGTGGTAATGAGCAGTACTTC
J gene: TRBJ2-7
clone size: many
V gene: TRBV28
D gene: .

CDR3 protein: CASSLSGTGDTQYF
CDR3 DNA: TGTGCCAGCAGCTTATCCGGGACTGGGGATACGCAGTATTTT
J gene: TRBJ2-3
clone size: .
V gene: TRBV7-9
D gene: .

CDR3 protein: CASKTSNTYEQYF
CDR3 DNA: TGCGCCAGCAAAACATCGAATACCTACGAGCAGTACTTC
J gene: TRBJ2-7
clone size: many
V gene: TRBV5-1
D gene: .

CDR3 protein: CASSEGLAGGIDTQYF
CDR3 DNA: TGCGCCAGCAGCGAGGGACTAGCGGGAGGAATAGATACGCAGTATTTT
J gene: TRBJ2-3
clone size: few
V gene: TRBV5-1
D gene: TRBD2

CDR3 protein: CASSAAGTAATGELFF
CDR3 DNA: TGTGCCAGCAGCGCCGCCGGGACCGCAGCTACCGGGGAGCTGTTTTTT
J gene: TRBJ2-2
clone size: many
V gene: TRBV7-2
D gene: .

CDR3 protein: CASSYSLTQETQYF
CDR3 DNA: TGTGCCAGCAGTTACTCTTTGACCCAAGAGACCCAGTACTTC
J gene: TRBJ2-5
clone size: .
V gene: TRBV6-5
D gene: .

CDR3 protein: CASSLFLDSAQETQYF
CDR3 DNA: TGTGCCAGCAGCTTATTCTTGGACTCGGCACAAGAGACCCAGTACTTC
J gene: TRBJ2-5
clone size: few
V gene: TRBV11-2
D gene: .

CDR3 protein: CASTNYNEQFF
CDR3 DNA: TGTGCCAGCACCAACTACAATGAGCAGTTCTTC
J gene: TRBJ2-1
clone size: .
V gene: TRBV28
D gene: .

CDR3 protein: CASSLLASQDDTQYF
CDR3 DNA: TGTGCCAGCAGTCTACTAGCGAGTCAAGATGATACGCAGTATTTT
J gene: TRBJ2-3
clone size: .
V gene: TRBV6-5
D gene: TRBD2

CDR3 protein: CASSGDTGGGFYEQYF
CDR3 DNA: TGCGCCAGCAGTGGAGATACAGGGGGTGGGTTCTACGAGCAGTACTTC
J gene: TRBJ2-7
clone size: .
V gene: TRBV10-2
D gene: TRBD1

CDR3 protein: CASSLDGTGELFF
CDR3 DNA: TGTGCCAGCAGCTTAGATGGAACCGGGGAGCTGTTTTTT
J gene: TRBJ2-2
clone size: few
V gene: TRBV7-2
D gene: .

CDR3 protein: CASSSGQGGYTF
CDR3 DNA: TGTGCCAGCAGCTCAGGACAGGGTGGCTACACCTTC
J gene: TRBJ1-2
clone size: few
V gene: TRBV7-3
D gene: TRBD1

CDR3 protein: CSARDRFVAFF
CDR3 DNA: TGCAGTGCTAGAGACCGGTTTGTAGCTTTCTTT
J gene: TRBJ1-1
clone size: .
V gene: TRBV20-1
D gene: .

CDR3 protein: CASSFADRGDNEQFF
CDR3 DNA: TGTGCCAGCAGCTTTGCCGACAGGGGTGACAATGAGCAGTTCTTC
J gene: TRBJ2-1
clone size: .
V gene: TRBV5-6
D gene: TRBD1

CDR3 protein: CASSLVHRGQVNEQFF
CDR3 DNA: TGTGCCAGCAGCTTAGTGCACAGGGGGCAGGTCAATGAGCAGTTCTTC
J gene: TRBJ2-1
clone size: .
V gene: TRBV7-2
D gene: TRBD1

CDR3 protein: CASRKLTSGRADGAKNIQYF
CDR3 DNA: TGCGCCAGCAGGAAACTGACTAGCGGGAGGGCGGATGGGGCCAAAAACATTCAGTACTTC
J gene: TRBJ2-4
clone size: .
V gene: TRBV10-1
D gene: TRBD2

CDR3 protein: CASSSWDRMYF
CDR3 DNA: TGTGCCAGCAGTTCCTGGGACCGTATGTACTTC
J gene: TRBJ2-4
clone size: few
V gene: TRBV7-2
D gene: .

CDR3 protein: CASSLVDIAGDEQFF
CDR3 DNA: TGTGCCAGCAGCTTAGTCGACATAGCCGGGGATGAGCAGTTCTTC
J gene: TRBJ2-1
clone size: .
V gene: TRBV7-2
D gene: .

CDR3 protein: CASTRINTGELFF
CDR3 DNA: TGTGCCAGTACCCGGATTAACACCGGGGAGCTGTTTTTT
J gene: TRBJ2-2
clone size: few
V gene: TRBV19
D gene: .

CDR3 protein: CASSLRQGTYGYTF
CDR3 DNA: TGTGCCAGCAGCTTAAGACAGGGGACGTATGGCTACACCTTC
J gene: TRBJ1-2
clone size: few
V gene: TRBV7-2
D gene: TRBD1

CDR3 protein: CASSRVPWGEAFF
CDR3 DNA: TGTGCCAGCAGCCGGGTTCCTTGGGGGGAAGCTTTCTTT
J gene: TRBJ1-1
clone size: many
V gene: TRBV6-1
D gene: .

CDR3 protein: CASSLAARSEQFF
CDR3 DNA: TGTGCCAGCAGCTTAGCGGCCCGGAGTGAGCAGTTCTTC
J gene: TRBJ2-1
clone size: .
V gene: TRBV7-6
D gene: .

CDR3 protein: CASSPEVMNTEAFF
CDR3 DNA: TGTGCCAGCTCACCCGAGGTAATGAACACTGAAGCTTTCTTT
J gene: TRBJ1-1
clone size: .
V gene: TRBV18
D gene: .

CDR3 protein: CASSQDVWAGGYEQYF
CDR3 DNA: TGTGCCAGCAGCCAAGATGTTTGGGCAGGAGGCTACGAGCAGTACTTC
J gene: TRBJ2-7
clone size: few
V gene: TRBV14
D gene: .

CDR3 protein: CASSSGQGGSSPLHF
CDR3 DNA: TGTGCCAGCAGTTCCGGACAGGGAGGAAGTTCACCCCTCCACTTT
J gene: TRBJ1-6
clone size: .
V gene: TRBV27
D gene: TRBD1

CDR3 protein: CASSAQSGTENSPLHF
CDR3 DNA: TGTGCCAGCAGCGCGCAATCCGGGACAGAGAATTCACCCCTCCACTTT
J gene: TRBJ1-6
clone size: many
V gene: TRBV9
D gene: TRBD1

CDR3 protein: CSAFPQRWEQFF
CDR3 DNA: TGCAGTGCTTTCCCCCAACGGTGGGAGCAGTTCTTC
J gene: TRBJ2-1
clone size: .
V gene: TRBV20-1
D gene: .

CDR3 protein: CASSEPGRGPYEQYF
CDR3 DNA: TGTGCCAGCAGCGAACCGGGCAGAGGACCCTACGAGCAGTACTTC
J gene: TRBJ2-7
clone size: .
V gene: TRBV11-2
D gene: .

CDR3 protein: CASSFLGGGNQPQHF
CDR3 DNA: TGTGCCAGCAGTTTTTTGGGGGGGGGTAATCAGCCCCAGCATTTT
J gene: TRBJ1-5
clone size: .
V gene: TRBV12-3/TRBV12-4
D gene: .

CDR3 protein: CASGHRDFPYEQYF
CDR3 DNA: TGTGCCAGCGGACACCGGGACTTTCCTTACGAGCAGTACTTC
J gene: TRBJ2-7
clone size: .
V gene: TRBV3-1
D gene: .

CDR3 protein: CASSHLLEYQETQYF
CDR3 DNA: TGTGCCAGCAGTCACCTCTTGGAGTACCAAGAGACCCAGTACTTC
J gene: TRBJ2-5
clone size: .
V gene: TRBV11-2
D gene: .

CDR3 protein: CASGTVGDILQPQHF
CDR3 DNA: TGTGCTAGTGGTACGGTAGGGGACATACTTCAGCCCCAGCATTTT
J gene: TRBJ1-5
clone size: once
V gene: TRBV12-5
D gene: .

CDR3 protein: CASSFSGNYNSPLHF
CDR3 DNA: TGTGCCAGCAGTTTTTCAGGGAACTATAATTCACCCCTCCACTTT
J gene: TRBJ1-6
clone size: many
V gene: TRBV27
D gene: .

CDR3 protein: CASSYEWGSSYNEQFF
CDR3 DNA: TGTGCCAGCAGTTATGAGTGGGGGAGCTCCTACAATGAGCAGTTCTTC
J gene: TRBJ2-1
clone size: .
V gene: TRBV6-5
D gene: .

CDR3 protein: CASSYLDRTAGELFF
CDR3 DNA: TGTGCCAGCAGTTACTTAGACAGGACCGCCGGGGAGCTGTTTTTT
J gene: TRBJ2-2
clone size: few
V gene: TRBV6-5
D gene: .

CDR3 protein: CASSEAGRSSTDTQYF
CDR3 DNA: TGTGCCAGCAGTGAAGCAGGGCGATCTAGCACAGATACGCAGTATTTT
J gene: TRBJ2-3
clone size: many
V gene: TRBV2
D gene: .

CDR3 protein: CASRLGTGPYEQYF
CDR3 DNA: TGTGCCAGCAGACTCGGGACAGGTCCTTACGAGCAGTACTTC
J gene: TRBJ2-7
clone size: .
V gene: TRBV5-8
D gene: TRBD1

CDR3 protein: CSVEDVGLAGGPGEQFF
CDR3 DNA: TGCAGCGTTGAAGATGTAGGACTAGCGGGAGGGCCAGGTGAGCAGTTCTTC
J gene: TRBJ2-1
clone size: .
V gene: TRBV29-1
D gene: TRBD2

CDR3 protein: CASSLARRKETQYF
CDR3 DNA: TGTGCCAGCAGTTTAGCGCGCAGGAAAGAGACCCAGTACTTC
J gene: TRBJ2-5
clone size: .
V gene: TRBV12-3/TRBV12-4
D gene: .

CDR3 protein: CASSFGQGQAFF
CDR3 DNA: TGTGCCAGCAGTTTTGGACAGGGCCAAGCTTTCTTT
J gene: TRBJ1-1
clone size: .
V gene: TRBV12-3/TRBV12-4
D gene: TRBD1

CDR3 protein: CASTSGTARNEQFF
CDR3 DNA: TGTGCCAGCACCTCCGGGACAGCTCGCAATGAGCAGTTCTTC
J gene: TRBJ2-1
clone size: .
V gene: TRBV12-3/TRBV12-4
D gene: TRBD1

CDR3 protein: CASSQDSNPYGYTF
CDR3 DNA: TGCGCCAGCAGCCAAGATTCCAATCCTTATGGCTACACCTTC
J gene: TRBJ1-2
clone size: few
V gene: TRBV4-1
D gene: .

CDR3 protein: CASSLGTGGSNEQFF
CDR3 DNA: TGTGCCAGCAGCTTAGGAACGGGAGGGAGCAATGAGCAGTTCTTC
J gene: TRBJ2-1
clone size: .
V gene: TRBV11-3
D gene: TRBD2

CDR3 protein: CASSYPDRGSNTQYF
CDR3 DNA: TGTGCCAGCAGCTACCCAGACCGAGGGTCAAATACGCAGTATTTT
J gene: TRBJ2-3
clone size: many
V gene: TRBV7-2
D gene: .

CDR3 protein: CASSDTGGGTDTQYF
CDR3 DNA: TGTGCCAGCAGTGATACCGGGGGAGGCACAGATACGCAGTATTTT
J gene: TRBJ2-3
clone size: few
V gene: TRBV6-4
D gene: .

CDR3 protein: CASSQADVPNIQYF
CDR3 DNA: TGCGCCAGCAGCCAGGCCGATGTGCCAAACATTCAGTACTTC
J gene: TRBJ2-4
clone size: .
V gene: TRBV4-1
D gene: .

CDR3 protein: CASSQGTSGGEQYF
CDR3 DNA: TGTGCCAGCAGCCAAGGGACTAGCGGAGGCGAGCAGTACTTC
J gene: TRBJ2-7
clone size: many
V gene: TRBV6-1
D gene: TRBD2

CDR3 protein: CASSFLAYSYGYTF
CDR3 DNA: TGTGCCAGCAGTTTTTTGGCGTACAGCTATGGCTACACCTTC
J gene: TRBJ1-2
clone size: many
V gene: TRBV12-3/TRBV12-4
D gene: .

CDR3 protein: CSARLPLSGYTF
CDR3 DNA: TGCAGTGCTAGATTACCCCTGTCGGGCTACACCTTC
J gene: TRBJ1-2
clone size: .
V gene: TRBV20-1
D gene: .

CDR3 protein: CASSFGGGYQETQYF
CDR3 DNA: TGTGCCAGCAGCTTTGGGGGGGGGTACCAAGAGACCCAGTACTTC
J gene: TRBJ2-5
clone size: .
V gene: TRBV7-2
D gene: TRBD2

CDR3 protein: CSARLGTDTYEQYF
CDR3 DNA: TGCAGTGCTAGATTGGGGACGGATACCTACGAGCAGTACTTC
J gene: TRBJ2-7
clone size: .
V gene: TRBV20-1
D gene: .

CDR3 protein: CASSQDDKNTGELFF
CDR3 DNA: TGCGCCAGCAGCCAAGATGACAAGAACACCGGGGAGCTGTTTTTT
J gene: TRBJ2-2
clone size: .
V gene: TRBV4-1
D gene: .

CDR3 protein: CSASTGTENQPQHF
CDR3 DNA: TGCAGTGCAAGCACCGGGACAGAGAATCAGCCCCAGCATTTT
J gene: TRBJ1-5
clone size: .
V gene: TRBV20-1
D gene: TRBD1